This T cell receptor (beta chain) appears in the sequencing data of a study of blood T cell repertoires in COVID-19. Study in general: COVID-19 samples collected from the United States, Italy and Spain covered acute and convalescent phases. T cells, B-cell-depleted T cells, or PBMCs provided the cDNA or gDNA that served as material.

In the original analysis: Nucleated cell counts were estimated from reference gene primer amplification. Sequencing was performed with immunoSEQ multiplex PCR; in TCRdb, only in-frame clones are kept and a portion is missing. V, J and clone size were drawn from that table, and D and trimming were deduced from the DNA. Here the sample spans under 200,000 clones, 79% being singletons. This clone has just one count. Unmatched junction bases numbered 8, after V lost 5 bases and J lost 6 bases. This CDR3 region has 15 residues. Germline V lookup: CDR1 KGHSH, CDR2 LQKENI. In Seattle, patients joined the study during active infection and were tracked longitudinally.

Source material: peripheral blood. The sequence came from a woman aged 55-75 years with COVID-19, enrolled during active disease. The rearrangement uses TRBV18 and TRBJ2-3, with TRBD1 matching 10 bases. CDR3 nucleotide sequence: TGTGCCAGCTCAGCCCGGACAGGGGGTTCCGATACGCAGTATTTT. Translating it yields CASSARTGGSDTQYF.